This entry is about one T cell receptor (beta chain). Its antigen remains unknown. This CDR3 has 15 amino acids. Looked up from germline, CDR1 is SGHAT and CDR2 is FQNNGV. Trimming pared 1 base from V and 4 bases from J, leaving 13 bases between. Investigators divided CD4+ cells into CD45RA+ naive and CD45RA-negative memory subsets. The data originate from a study of shared clonotypes between healthy human individuals. Overall study results and limits: Naive CD4 clonotypes were shared across a handful of donors at roughly 5.3%.

Sequencing was performed with immunoSEQ multiplex PCR; in TCRdb, only in-frame clones are kept and a portion is missing. Of 2 million to 2.5 million clones detected, roughly 90% appear once; the ten largest clones hold 0.37%. The TCR was taken from a man aged 18 to 35 in good health. Some clones in this sample may be carry-over from other donors' samples. The J gene is TRBJ1-1, the V gene TRBV11-2, with D unresolved. The sequenced sample consisted of naive CD4+ T cells from PBMCs. The subset here: CD45RA+ positively selected. The CDR3 DNA reads TGTGCCAGCAGCTTAGGCGACCACCGTGGCACTGAAGCTTTCTTT. Residues: CASSLGDHRGTEAFF.